At least ten counts were recorded for the clone carrying this T cell receptor beta chain. Its antigen is undetermined. The CDR3 sequence is 12 residues long. With 4 bases removed from V and 1 base from J, the gap between germline ends came to 7 bases. Looked up from germline, CDR1 is SQVTM and CDR2 is ANQGSEA. Time point noted: blood at routine non-recurrence follow-up after resection. No cell sorting; template was whole RNA from tumor, lung tissue or PBMC. The data originate from a study of spatial heterogeneity in lung cancer. On the study more broadly: Samples came from some 73 TRACERx patients with untreated early-stage lung cancer. In the raw reads, each unique TCR and UMI combination was present more than ten times on average. Notes on the study in general: At tumor resection, ubiquitous expanded TCRs were detected in blood more often than later.

TCRdb re-derived calls from the 5' RACE reads in MiXCR, one entry per CDR3 protein. The table shows fewer than 100,000 distinct CDR3 sequences, with 15% to 20% occurring only once. The sample here was PBMCs, taken at follow-up. This TCR derives from a male donor with early-stage non-small cell lung cancer. J is TRBJ1-1 and V is TRBV29-1, with D unresolved. The CDR3 sequence is CSVGRTNTEAFF. The CDR3 region has the DNA TGCAGCGTTGGACGGACGAACACTGAAGCTTTCTTT.